This T cell receptor (beta chain) stems from a study of CD8+ T cells in alopecia areata. J was trimmed by 1 base and V by 4 bases; bases with no gene match: 8. Germline assignment: CDR1 SGHVS and CDR2 FQNEAQ. This CDR3 spans 16 amino acids. TCR sequencing used cDNA made by reverse transcription of extracted RNA. Method: immunoSEQ multiplex PCR; TCRdb's copy keeps in-frame clones and lacks some. The repertoire includes 150,000 or so clones, approximately 48% of them detected once, and around 20% sits in the top ten. The genes are TRBV7-8 and TRBJ2-3; 7 bases match TRBD2. Sequencing was performed on CD8+ T cells sorted from blood, taken at week 0. This sequence was found in a human donor with alopecia areata. CDR3 sequence: CASSSDGSGGTDTQYF. CDR3 nucleotides: TGTGCCAGCAGCTCGGATGGCAGCGGGGGCACAGATACGCAGTATTTT.